The next 5 T cell receptor beta chains were all read from a single sample in a study of PD-1 blockade in classical Hodgkin lymphoma. The data were produced by immunoSEQ multiplex PCR, yet TCRdb's version contains in-frame clones alone and is incomplete. The repertoire consists of tens of thousands of clones, with about 80% occurring once and the leading ten covering 15% to 20%. This sample's time point: cycle 4 day 1 (C4D1), after six to seven weeks of nivolumab. With no exception, relapse followed autologous stem cell transplantation in all patients, and brentuximab vedotin exposure varied. The specimen was peripheral blood mononuclear cells (PBMCs), collected before the fourth cycle of nivolumab. These receptor sequences come from a human donor with classical Hodgkin lymphoma.

This chain joins TRBV4-1 and TRBJ1-2; TRBD1 is a possible D gene (6 bases). Germline CDR1 is MGHRA and CDR2 is YSYEKL. This CDR3 region has 17 residues. V lost 0 bases to trimming and J lost 5 bases, with 19 bases between them. The CDR3 DNA is TGCGCCAGCAGCCAAGAGTTCACCGCCCAGGGGAAATATGGCTACACCTTC. The encoded protein is CASSQEFTAQGKYGYTF.

V and J are TRBV10-3 and TRBJ2-5, with D tentatively TRBD1 (7 bases). The DNA end favors TRBJ2-7, so the J call may be wrong. The CDR3 contains 14 residues. Germline V gene sequence: CDR1 ENHRY, CDR2 SYGVKD. In DNA form, the CDR3 reads TGTGCCATCAGTTCGGCAGGGGGGTTCTACGAGCAGTACTTC. Its protein product is CAISSAGGFYEQYF.

The chain joins TRBV5-1 to TRBJ2-7; D gene uncertain. Deletions cut 0 bases from V and 2 bases from J, with 12 bases between. Germline CDR1 and CDR2: SGHRS and YFSETQ. The CDR3 loop spans 15 amino acids. The CDR3 nucleotides read TGCGCCAGCAGCTTGGCGGGCCTCAGGCCCTACGAGCAGTACTTC. Translated, it gives CASSLAGLRPYEQYF.

The J gene is TRBJ2-7, the V gene TRBV27; D assignment may be TRBD1 or TRBD2 (5 bases each). V was trimmed by 4 bases and J by 3 bases, leaving 10 bases between them. The CDR3 extends over 13 amino acids. The germline V gene has CDR1 MNHEY and CDR2 SMNVEV (reference sequence). The CDR3 reads CASSSGGGYEQYF. CDR3 nucleotide sequence: TGTGCCAGCAGTTCAGGTGGGGGCTACGAGCAGTACTTC.

This clone has more than one count but fewer than ten. The chain is built from TRBV28 and TRBJ1-6; D gene ambiguous. The germline gives CDR1 MDHEN, CDR2 SYDVKM. V gave up 3 bases and J gave up 8 bases, with 14 bases separating them. This CDR3 contains 15 residues. DNA for the CDR3: TGTGCCAGCAGTTTCCCCACACCCGGGGATTCACCCCTCCACTTT. Protein product: CASSFPTPGDSPLHF.